This T cell receptor beta chain stems from a study of cytomegalovirus exposure and HLA in healthy donors. Primers: 60 Vbeta forward and 13 Jbeta reverse. Sequencing was performed with immunoSEQ multiplex PCR; in TCRdb, only in-frame clones are kept and a portion is missing. The sample lists approximately 210,000 clones, around nine tenths occurring once. V gave up 6 bases and J gave up 1 base, with 6 bases separating them. There are 12 residues in the CDR3. The germline V gene encodes CDR1 LNHDA and CDR2 SQIVND (reference sequence). The chain carries TRBV19 and TRBJ1-2; tentatively, D is TRBD1 (5 bases). The sequencing sample was made of PBMCs. The origin of this receptor is a woman in her late teens or twenties in good health and CMV-seronegative. CDR3 sequence (DNA): TGTGCCAGTAGCAGGGATAACTATGGCTACACCTTC. This gives the protein CASSRDNYGYTF.